This T cell receptor (beta chain) was obtained from a study of beta chain features in type 1 diabetes. Whole-study findings and limits: Possibly, sequencing cDNA over-represented cells that had high TCR expression levels. Insertion counts at VDJ junctions were lower in type 1 diabetes patients, who also showed more deletions there. Shortening that was moderate but significant affected the TCRB CDR3s of Type 1 diabetes patients in all four CD4+ subsets.

Every bit of the isolated RNA underwent reverse transcription, so sequencing read expressed TCRB transcripts. Method: immunoSEQ multiplex PCR; TCRdb's copy keeps in-frame clones and lacks some. This table has approximately 730,000 clones, 13% appearing once. A word on this clone: Its matching antigen is unknown.

The CDR3 consists of 15 residues. The V gene end was trimmed by 6 bases and the J gene end by 0 bases; junction bases not matched to a gene: 3. Germline CDR1 and CDR2: LGHNT and FRNRAP. CD45RO/CCR7/CD25/CD127/CD95/CD27 separated CD4+ naive, central memory, regulatory and stem cell-like memory cells by sorting. The sequence derives from a man between 18 and 35 years old with type 1 diabetes. The chain carries TRBV12-5 and TRBJ1-1; TRBD1 agrees at 11 bases. The specimen sequenced was naive CD4+ T cells from blood. CDR3 protein: CASGGQGAMNTEAFF. In DNA form, the CDR3 reads TGTGCTAGTGGAGGACAGGGGGCTATGAACACTGAAGCTTTCTTT.